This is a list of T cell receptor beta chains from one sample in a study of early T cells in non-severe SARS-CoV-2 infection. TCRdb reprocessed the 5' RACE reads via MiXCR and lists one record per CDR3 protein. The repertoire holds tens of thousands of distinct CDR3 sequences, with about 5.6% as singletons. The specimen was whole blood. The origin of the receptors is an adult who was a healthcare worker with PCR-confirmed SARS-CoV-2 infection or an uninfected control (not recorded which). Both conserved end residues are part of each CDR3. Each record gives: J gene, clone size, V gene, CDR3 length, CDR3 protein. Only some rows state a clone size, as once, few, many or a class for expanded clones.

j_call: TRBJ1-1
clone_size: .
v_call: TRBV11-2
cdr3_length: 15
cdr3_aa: CASSSSRIGNTEAFF

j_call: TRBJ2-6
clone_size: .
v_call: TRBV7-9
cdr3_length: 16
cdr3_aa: CASSLTGFTGANVLTF

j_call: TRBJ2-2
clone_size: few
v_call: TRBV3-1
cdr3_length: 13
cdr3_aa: CASDRGGTGELFF

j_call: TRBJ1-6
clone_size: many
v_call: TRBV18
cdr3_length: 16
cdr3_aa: CASSPPNSGGVAPLHF

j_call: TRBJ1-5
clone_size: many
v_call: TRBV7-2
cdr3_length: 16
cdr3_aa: CASSLVGSGPGEPQHF

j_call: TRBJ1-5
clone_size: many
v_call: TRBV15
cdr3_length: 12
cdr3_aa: CATSSSLSPQHF

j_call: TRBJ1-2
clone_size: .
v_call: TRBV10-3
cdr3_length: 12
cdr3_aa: CAIGRGLDGYTF

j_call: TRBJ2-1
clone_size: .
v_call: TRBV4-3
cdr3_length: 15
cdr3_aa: CASSAWMGNINEQFF

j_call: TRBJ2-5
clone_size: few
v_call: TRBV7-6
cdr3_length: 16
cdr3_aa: CASSPQQGGDGETQYF

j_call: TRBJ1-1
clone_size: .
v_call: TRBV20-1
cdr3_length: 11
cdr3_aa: CSASGDTEAFF

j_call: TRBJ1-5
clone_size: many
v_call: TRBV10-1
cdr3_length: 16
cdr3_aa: CATSSRRELSNQPQHF

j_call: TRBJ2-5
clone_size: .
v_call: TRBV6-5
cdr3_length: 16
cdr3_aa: CASSYSGRAGVETQYF

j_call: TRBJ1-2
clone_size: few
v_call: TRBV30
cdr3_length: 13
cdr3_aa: CAWSGQYFYGYTF

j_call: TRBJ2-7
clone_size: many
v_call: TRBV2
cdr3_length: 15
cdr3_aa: CASSEAGGPRHEQYF

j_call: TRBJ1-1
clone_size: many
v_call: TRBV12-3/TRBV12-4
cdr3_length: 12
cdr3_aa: CASSWGNTEAFF

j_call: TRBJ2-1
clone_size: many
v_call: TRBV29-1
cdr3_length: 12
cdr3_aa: CSVHHGSNEQFF